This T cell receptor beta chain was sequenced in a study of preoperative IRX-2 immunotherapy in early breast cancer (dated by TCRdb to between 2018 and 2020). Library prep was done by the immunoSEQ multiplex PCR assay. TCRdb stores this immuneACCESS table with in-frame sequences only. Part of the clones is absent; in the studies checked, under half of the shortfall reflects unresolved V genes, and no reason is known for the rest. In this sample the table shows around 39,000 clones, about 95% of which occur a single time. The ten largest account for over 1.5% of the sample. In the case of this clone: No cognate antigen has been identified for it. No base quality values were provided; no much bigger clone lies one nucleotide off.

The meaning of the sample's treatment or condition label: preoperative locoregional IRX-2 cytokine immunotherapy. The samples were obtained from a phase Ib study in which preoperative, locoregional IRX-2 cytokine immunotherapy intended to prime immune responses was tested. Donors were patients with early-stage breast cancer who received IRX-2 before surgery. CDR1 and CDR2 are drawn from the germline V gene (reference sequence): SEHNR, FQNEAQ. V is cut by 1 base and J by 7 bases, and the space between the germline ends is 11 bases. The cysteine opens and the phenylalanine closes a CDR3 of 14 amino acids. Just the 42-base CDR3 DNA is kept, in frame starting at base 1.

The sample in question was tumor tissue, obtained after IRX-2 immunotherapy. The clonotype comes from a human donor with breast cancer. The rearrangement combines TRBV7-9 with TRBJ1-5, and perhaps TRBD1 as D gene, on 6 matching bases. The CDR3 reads CASSLDRGDQPQHF. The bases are TGTGCCAGCAGCTTAGATAGGGGGGACCAGCCCCAGCATTTT.